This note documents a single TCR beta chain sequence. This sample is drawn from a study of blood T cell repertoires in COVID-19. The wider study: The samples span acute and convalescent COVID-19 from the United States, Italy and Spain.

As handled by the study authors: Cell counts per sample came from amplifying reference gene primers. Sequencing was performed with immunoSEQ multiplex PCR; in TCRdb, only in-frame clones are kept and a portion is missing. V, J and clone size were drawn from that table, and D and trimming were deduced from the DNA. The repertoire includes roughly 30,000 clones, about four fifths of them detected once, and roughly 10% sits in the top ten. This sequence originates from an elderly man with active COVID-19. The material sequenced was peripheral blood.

The CDR3: CASSIPGAVNTEAFF. The DNA of the CDR3 is TGTGCCAGCAGCATCCCAGGGGCGGTGAACACTGAAGCTTTCTTT. The chain joins TRBV14 to TRBJ1-1; D might be TRBD1 (6 bases). The V gene lost 5 bases and the J gene lost 0 bases, with 13 bases spanning the gap. The V gene's germline CDR1 is SGHDN and CDR2 FVKESK. The CDR3 length is 15 residues.